The present TCR beta chain was sequenced within a study of vaccination and CD4 T cells after COVID-19. The Oncomine TCR Beta short-read assay was what sequenced the DNA obtained from cultured CD4+ T cells. TCRdb re-called the PCR reads through MiXCR, storing one row per CDR3 protein. Among around 25,000 distinct CDR3 sequences, 43% were seen once, and the ten largest hold approximately 7.9%. Treatment reported: 10-day PBMC culture with coronavirus spike peptide pools or control peptides (ViraFEST assay). Broader study findings: Post-vaccination, and not before, a median roughly 86% of reactive clones appeared in convalescent patients.

This CDR3 comprises 15 residues. Germline V CDR1 and CDR2: SGHNT, YENEEA. V gave up 0 bases and J gave up 3 bases, with 11 bases separating them. About this clonotype itself: The antigen remains undetermined.

This TCR was sampled from a human donor who had recovered from COVID-19. Sequences were obtained from CD4+ T cells from blood, cultured in vitro. The rearrangement joins TRBV11-3 to TRBJ2-5; D is ambiguous. The CDR3, as DNA: TGTGCCAGCAGCTTAGAAGGGAACTCGAAAGAGACCCAGTACTTC. Protein product: CASSLEGNSKETQYF.